The present TCR beta chain was sequenced within a study of beta chain features in type 1 diabetes. Germline V lookup: CDR1 MNHEY, CDR2 SMNVEV (reference sequence). The CDR3 has 15 amino acids. Between the trimmed V and J ends, which lost 3 bases and 4 bases, there was a span of 15 bases. The authors reverse transcribed all of the isolated RNA, so sequencing captured expressed TCRB transcripts. The table came from immunoSEQ multiplex PCR; TCRdb's copy has only in-frame clones and leaves some out. The table shows 250,000 or so clones, with around 68% occurring only once. The V gene is TRBV27, the J gene TRBJ2-5; unclear D gene. The sequencing sample was made of naive CD4+ T cells from blood. The sequence was collected from a man aged 25 to 45 in good health. The CDR3 is CASSFSRQAGETQYF. The CDR3 coding sequence is TGTGCCAGCAGTTTTAGCAGGCAAGCTGGAGAGACCCAGTACTTC.